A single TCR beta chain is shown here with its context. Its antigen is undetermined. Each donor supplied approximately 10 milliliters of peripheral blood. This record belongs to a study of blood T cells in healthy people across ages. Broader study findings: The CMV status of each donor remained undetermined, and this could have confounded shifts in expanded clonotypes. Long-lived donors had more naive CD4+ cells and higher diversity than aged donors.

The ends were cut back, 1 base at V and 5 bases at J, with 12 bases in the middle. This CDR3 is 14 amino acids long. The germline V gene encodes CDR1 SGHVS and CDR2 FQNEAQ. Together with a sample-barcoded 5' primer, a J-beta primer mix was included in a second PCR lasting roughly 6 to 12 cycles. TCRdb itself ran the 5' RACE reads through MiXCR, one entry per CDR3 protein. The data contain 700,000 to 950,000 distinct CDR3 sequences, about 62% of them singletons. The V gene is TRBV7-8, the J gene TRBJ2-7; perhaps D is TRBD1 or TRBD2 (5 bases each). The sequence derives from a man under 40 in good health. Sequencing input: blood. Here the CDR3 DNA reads TGTGCCAGCAGCTTAGATGGCTGGGGACACGAGCAGTACTTC. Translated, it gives CASSLDGWGHEQYF.